A single sample gave rise to the 23 T cell receptor beta chains below, sequenced in a study of T cell changes during pregnancy in multiple sclerosis. Assay: immunoSEQ multiplex PCR; the TCRdb copy retains only in-frame clones and omits some. Of around 100,000 clones in the sample, approximately 90% were seen once. The sample here was peripheral blood, taken in the second trimester of pregnancy. Source of these receptors: a female donor in good health, enrolled as a control in a pregnancy study.

The chain uses TRBV6-1 and TRBJ2-3, with 10 nucleotides matching TRBD2. J was trimmed by 2 bases and V by 2 bases; bases with no gene match: 1. The V gene's germline CDR1 is MNHNS and CDR2 SASEGT. The CDR3 has 15 amino acids. CDR3 amino acids: CASSETSGDTDTQYF. DNA for the CDR3: TGTGCCAGCAGTGAAACTAGCGGGGACACAGATACGCAGTATTTT.

This chain uses TRBV7-2 with TRBJ2-5; D gene uncertain. Trimming removed 3 bases at V and 2 bases at J, with 13 bases between. Germline loops: CDR1 SGHTA, CDR2 FQGNSA. This CDR3 spans 15 amino acids. CDR3: CASSFSPATQETQYF. The CDR3 nucleotides read TGTGCCAGCAGCTTTAGCCCGGCAACTCAAGAGACCCAGTACTTC.

The chain uses TRBV11-3 and TRBJ2-1, with 7 nucleotides matching TRBD2. Looked up from germline, CDR1 is SGHNT and CDR2 is YENEEA. V lost 0 bases to trimming and J lost 4 bases; unmatched junction nucleotides: 9. This CDR3 is built from 17 residues. The CDR3 nucleotides are TGTGCCAGCAGCTTAGATTCTCCGGGACTAATTTACAATGAGCAGTTCTTC. Protein: CASSLDSPGLIYNEQFF. The whole variable domain, filled in from reference TRBV11-3 and TRBJ2-1, reads EAGVVQSPRYKIIEKKQPVAFWCNPISGHNTLYWYLQNLGQGPELLIRYENEEAVDDSQLPKDRFSAERLKGVDSTLKIQPAELGDSAVYLCASSLDSPGLIYNEQFFGPGTRLTVL.

The chain combines TRBV18 with TRBJ1-1; D gene unclear. This CDR3 region has 18 residues. Germline CDR1 is KGHSH and CDR2 is LQKENI. V gave up 5 bases and J gave up 3 bases, with 25 bases separating them. Here the CDR3 DNA reads TGTGCCAGCTCAGAGAGGACTTTGAGTGGGATCTCCCACACTGAAGCTTTCTTT. Translation gives CASSERTLSGISHTEAFF.

V usage is TRBV5-1 and J usage is TRBJ2-5, with D perhaps matching TRBD2 (6 bases). The CDR3 is 16 amino acids. Germline V gives CDR1 SGHRS, CDR2 YFSETQ. The V end was cut by 0 bases, the J end by 1 base, with 13 bases between. The CDR3 region is CASSLVSGPRQETQYF. The CDR3 nucleotides read TGCGCCAGCAGCTTGGTTAGCGGTCCTCGCCAAGAGACCCAGTACTTC.

The rearrangement links TRBV19 to TRBJ1-6; D might be TRBD1 (6 bases). The CDR3 is made up of 12 amino acids. Deletions cut 7 bases from V and 7 bases from J, with 8 bases between. CDR1 is LNHDA and CDR2 is SQIVND in the germline V gene (reference sequence). CDR3 coding DNA: TGTGCCAGTAAACAGGGAAATTCACCCCTCCACTTT. Translation: CASKQGNSPLHF. The complete variable domain, with remaining parts taken from reference TRBV19 and TRBJ1-6, reads DGGITQSPKYLFRKEGQNVTLSCEQNLNHDAMYWYRQDPGQGLRLIYYSQIVNDFQKGDIAEGYSVSREKKESFPLTVTSAQKNPTAFYLCASKQGNSPLHFGNGTRLTVT.

This chain joins TRBV18 and TRBJ1-3, with a weak D call TRBD1 (6 bases). The CDR3 totals 16 residues. Trimming took 3 bases from V and 9 from J, leaving 21 bases between them. Per the germline V gene, CDR1 is KGHSH and CDR2 is LQKENI. The CDR3 DNA sequence: TGTGCCAGCTCACCCGGGCAGCGAGCTCTGGGGGCCACCATATATTTT. Translating it yields CASSPGQRALGATIYF.

The gene calls are TRBV19 and TRBJ2-7; 13 bases line up with TRBD2. After removal of 2 bases from V and 4 bases from J, the junction contained 8 bases not matched to a gene. Per the germline V gene, CDR1 is LNHDA and CDR2 is SQIVND (reference sequence). The CDR3 contains 17 residues. CDR3 amino acids: CASSIRRTSGSGYEQYF. The DNA of the CDR3 is TGTGCCAGTAGTATAAGGCGGACTAGCGGGAGCGGGTACGAGCAGTACTTC.

The chain couples TRBV9 to TRBJ2-1; 14 bases match TRBD2. The germline V gene has CDR1 SGDLS and CDR2 YYNGEE. Unmatched junction bases numbered 8, after V lost 2 bases and J lost 7 bases. The CDR3 consists of 17 residues. CDR3 region: CASSVTSGGAEWNEQFF. CDR3 DNA sequence: TGTGCCAGCAGCGTGACTAGCGGGGGGGCAGAATGGAATGAGCAGTTCTTC.

V and J are TRBV27 and TRBJ1-2; D perhaps matches TRBD1 (6 bases). The V gene lost 6 bases and the J gene lost 4 bases, with 18 bases spanning the gap. CDR3 length equals 15 residues. Germline V gives CDR1 MNHEY, CDR2 SMNVEV (reference sequence). The CDR3 reads CASRRGQLIVYGYTF. As DNA, the CDR3 is TGTGCCAGCAGGAGAGGACAGTTAATAGTCTATGGCTACACCTTC.

V is TRBV5-1 and J is TRBJ1-1; TRBD1 matches at 9 bases. V dropped 4 bases and J dropped 1; count of bases not matched to a gene: 8. This CDR3 has 16 residues. Germline values: CDR1 SGHRS, CDR2 YFSETQ. CDR3 sequence reads: CASSRLPGQGNTEAFF. The DNA for the CDR3 is TGCGCCAGCAGCAGATTACCGGGACAGGGGAACACTGAAGCTTTCTTT.

In this sample, this clone turned up once. The V gene is TRBV15, the J gene TRBJ1-2, with 8 bases fitting TRBD1. With V trimmed by 2 bases and J by 6 bases, 5 bases remained unmatched. Germline-derived CDR1 and CDR2 are LNHNV and YYDKDF (reference sequence). The length of the CDR3 is 14 residues. As DNA, the CDR3 is TGTGCCACCAGCAGACGGACAGGGTGGAATGGCTACACCTTC. The encoded protein is CATSRRTGWNGYTF.

V is TRBV10-3 and J is TRBJ1-2, with 9 bases matching TRBD1. Germline CDR1 is ENHRY and CDR2 is SYGVKD. V lost 6 bases to trimming and J lost 7 bases; unmatched junction nucleotides: 9. This CDR3 spans 14 amino acids. CDR3: CAIRIRDRVGGYTF. The CDR3, as DNA: TGTGCCATCAGAATCCGGGACAGGGTCGGTGGCTACACCTTC.

The V gene is TRBV10-2, the J gene TRBJ2-2; D perhaps matches TRBD1 (6 bases). This CDR3 has 14 residues. Trimming took 4 bases from V and 7 from J, leaving 13 bases between them. The germline V gene has CDR1 WSHSY and CDR2 SAAADI. The CDR3 bases are TGCGCCAGCAGTGGTCCAGGGGTGGTCGGGGAGCTGTTTTTT. This codes for CASSGPGVVGELFF.

This chain's CDR3 is CATRRVSTDTQYF. The CDR3 DNA sequence: TGTGCCACTCGGAGGGTTAGCACAGATACGCAGTATTTT. This chain links TRBV25-1 with TRBJ2-3, with D perhaps TRBD2 (6 bases). Trimming removed 10 bases at V and 0 bases at J, with 11 bases between. CDR1 and CDR2 from the germline V gene are MGHDK and SYGVNS. The length of the CDR3 is 13 residues.

On this clone: This sample also contains other DNA sequences that code for the same CDR3. This sequence joins TRBV27 and TRBJ2-7; 11 positions agree with TRBD2. The V and J ends lost 0 bases and 2 bases, in that order; junction bases with no gene match: 0. Germline V gene data show CDR1 as MNHEY and CDR2 as SMNVEV (reference sequence). This CDR3 has 15 amino acids. The CDR3: CASSLSLAGAYEQYF. The DNA of the CDR3 is TGTGCCAGCAGTTTATCACTAGCGGGGGCCTACGAGCAGTACTTC.

V and J are TRBV10-2 and TRBJ2-3; D uncertain. CDR1 and CDR2 (germline): WSHSY, SAAADI. The CDR3 has 15 amino acids. Trimming shortened V by 4 bases and J by 0 bases, and 11 bases separated the two germline ends. CDR3 DNA sequence: TGCGCCAGCAGTGTACGGCAGACTAGCACAGATACGCAGTATTTT. Translation: CASSVRQTSTDTQYF.

The genes are TRBV19 and TRBJ1-6, with a weak D call TRBD1 (6 bases). The CDR3 extends over 13 amino acids. CDR1 and CDR2 (germline): LNHDA, SQIVND (reference sequence). With 6 bases removed from V and 7 bases from J, the gap between germline ends came to 10 bases. CDR3 sequence: CASRDSYNSPLHF. In DNA form, the CDR3 reads TGTGCCAGTAGGGACAGCTACAATTCACCCCTCCACTTT.

This sequence joins TRBV5-6 and TRBJ2-5; 8 bases align to TRBD1. Germline-derived CDR1 and CDR2 are SGHDT and YYEEEE. Trimming removed 4 bases from V and 5 bases from J; junction bases left unmatched: 7. This CDR3 is 14 amino acids long. The CDR3 here is CASSLKDRDETQYF. The CDR3 DNA reads as TGTGCCAGCAGCCTAAAGGACAGGGACGAGACCCAGTACTTC.

V is TRBV6-5 and J is TRBJ1-1; 8 nucleotides agree with TRBD1. Germline-derived CDR1 and CDR2 are MNHEY and SVGAGI. Trimming took 5 bases from V and 1 from J; bases not matched to a gene: 6. This CDR3 region has 15 residues. The chain's CDR3 is CASSPAGTGNTEAFF. In nucleotides, the CDR3 is TGTGCCAGCAGTCCGGCCGGGACAGGGAACACTGAAGCTTTCTTT.

The chain is built from TRBV6-5 and TRBJ2-3; D is ambiguous. Looked up from germline, CDR1 is MNHEY and CDR2 is SVGAGI. This CDR3 comprises 14 residues. Trimming took 6 bases from V and 3 from J, leaving 13 bases between them. The CDR3 DNA sequence: TGTGCCAGCAGCTATTCCTTGTCGACAGATACGCAGTATTTT. It specifies CASSYSLSTDTQYF.

The CDR3 sequence is CATSRDRLPYSNQPQHF. The DNA for the CDR3 is TGTGCCACCAGCAGAGACAGGCTCCCTTATAGCAATCAGCCCCAGCATTTT. V and J are TRBV15 and TRBJ1-5; D is unclear. V lost 0 bases, J lost 0 bases, and 12 bases lay in between. Per germline, CDR1 LNHNV and CDR2 YYDKDF (reference sequence). The CDR3 is 17 residues long.

V gene TRBV27 combines with J gene TRBJ1-1; D is possibly TRBD1 (6 bases). V shed 0 bases and J shed 6 bases, with 8 bases lying between them. This CDR3 has 13 residues. CDR1 is MNHEY, CDR2 SMNVEV, per germline (reference sequence). CDR3 in DNA: TGTGCCAGCAGTTTATCACAGGGCCCTGAAGCTTTCTTT. This encodes CASSLSQGPEAFF.